This TCR beta chain was sequenced for a study of regulatory T cells in long-lasting Graves disease. Study-wide context: Over 5 years on antithyroid drugs plus positive TSH receptor antibodies marked Graves' disease as persistent. Study results and caveats: Clonotypes that were public and shared totalled about 2,500 in persistent patients versus about 1,000 in new patients. Graves' patients with persistent disease showed TCR diversity lower than patients newly diagnosed.

Time point in this sample: persistent/refractory GD, antithyroid drugs over 5 years with positive TRAb. PBMC RNA served as the TCR library source. iRepertoire HTBI primers and Arm-PCR of CDR3 regions built TCR beta libraries. TCRdb redid the calling of the multiplex PCR reads with MiXCR, one entry per CDR3 protein. The table lists a few hundred thousand distinct CDR3 sequences, less than 25% of them singletons. Germline lookup yields CDR1 SGHDN and CDR2 FVKESK. The V gene lost 3 bases and the J gene lost 6 bases, with 11 bases spanning the gap. The CDR3 covers 13 residues. In this sample, this clonotype turned up a few times. The target antigen is unknown.

The sequenced sample was peripheral blood mononuclear cells (PBMCs), obtained when the disease was refractory, from a patient treated with antithyroid drugs. This sequence was found in a female donor with Graves disease. The rearrangement uses TRBV14 and TRBJ1-2; D unclear. In DNA, the CDR3 is TGTGCCAGCAGCCATGATCTATGGGATGGCTACACCTTC. This codes for CASSHDLWDGYTF.